These 10 T cell receptor beta chains were sequenced from one sample in a study of cytomegalovirus exposure and HLA in healthy donors. It was with 60 Vbeta and 13 Jbeta primers that the PCR ran. Sequencing used immunoSEQ multiplex PCR; TCRdb keeps in-frame clones, though not all of them. The sample holds under 200,000 clones, roughly 80% seen once. The sample taken for sequencing was PBMCs. These receptors were collected from a woman aged 45-65 years in good health and CMV-seronegative.

This sequence joins TRBV27 and TRBJ1-1; D perhaps matches TRBD1 (5 bases). This CDR3 region has 19 residues. CDR1 and CDR2 (germline): MNHEY, SMNVEV (reference sequence). V was cut by 2 bases and J by 0 bases, with 22 bases left in between. The CDR3 DNA reads as TGTGCCAGCAGTTTAGGGGTGGTCCAGGGTGCAAAGGTGAACACTGAAGCTTTCTTT. It is translated as CASSLGVVQGAKVNTEAFF.

This clone has a single count. CDR3 sequence (DNA): TGTGCCAGTAGTGATGGACAGGGCCACGAGCAGTACTTC. Translated: CASSDGQGHEQYF. The chain is built from TRBV19 and TRBJ2-7, with TRBD1 matching over 8 bases. In germline, CDR1 is LNHDA, CDR2 SQIVND (reference sequence). CDR3 size: 13 residues. V shed 5 bases, J shed 5 bases, and the junction held 5 bases outside the gene matches.

The V and J genes are TRBV4-3 and TRBJ2-4; 7 positions match TRBD2. The germline V gene encodes CDR1 LGHNA and CDR2 YSLEER. The V and J ends lost 0 bases and 3 bases, in that order; junction bases with no gene match: 8. The CDR3 sequence is 17 residues long. The CDR3 DNA reads TGCGCCAGCAGCCAAGATATCCGGGACTACGGCAAAAACATTCAGTACTTC. Amino acids: CASSQDIRDYGKNIQYF.

The chain recombines TRBV28 with TRBJ2-1; TRBD2 aligns across 8 bases. The CDR3 length is 16 residues. Germline CDR1 reads MDHEN; CDR2 reads SYDVKM. V shed 2 bases, J shed 2 bases, and the junction held 5 bases outside the gene matches. The CDR3 DNA follows: TGTGCCAGCAGTTTAAGCCTAGCGGGCGCCTACAATGAGCAGTTCTTC. As protein: CASSLSLAGAYNEQFF.

This sequence joins TRBV4-3 and TRBJ2-3; perhaps TRBD1 as D (5 bases). V lost 0 bases to trimming and J lost 0 bases, with 10 bases between them. This CDR3 is built from 16 residues. Germline CDR1 reads LGHNA; CDR2 reads YSLEER. The CDR3 loop reads CASSQDGRGSTDTQYF. Written as DNA, the CDR3 is TGCGCCAGCAGCCAAGATGGTAGGGGTAGCACAGATACGCAGTATTTT.

The gene calls are TRBV27 and TRBJ1-2, with 8 bases lining up with TRBD1. The CDR3 contains 13 residues. Germline V lookup: CDR1 MNHEY, CDR2 SMNVEV (reference sequence). Trimming removed 2 bases from V and 14 bases from J; junction bases left unmatched: 10. The CDR3 spells CASSLGPYRGWTF. The CDR3 nucleotides read TGTGCCAGCAGTTTAGGACCCTACAGGGGGTGGACCTTC.

The chain recombines TRBV6-5 with TRBJ1-4; 10 nucleotides align to TRBD1. This CDR3 is built from 14 residues. V lost 6 bases, J lost 7 bases, and 5 bases stayed unmatched. Germline V gene data show CDR1 as MNHEY and CDR2 as SVGAGI. CDR3 sequence: CASSSTGGSEKLFF. The CDR3 region has the DNA TGTGCCAGCAGCTCGACAGGGGGCAGTGAAAAACTGTTTTTT.

The gene calls are TRBV7-6 and TRBJ2-2; D not certain. The V end was cut by 5 bases, the J end by 6 bases, with 10 bases between. CDR1 SGHVS and CDR2 FNYEAQ come from the germline V gene. The CDR3 sequence is 13 residues long. The CDR3 here is CASSLLLAGELFF. DNA for the CDR3: TGTGCCAGCAGCCTACTACTTGCCGGGGAGCTGTTTTTT. Variable domain in full (rest from reference TRBV7-6 and TRBJ2-2): GAGVSQSPRYKVTKRGQDVALRCDPISGHVSLYWYRQALGQGPEFLTYFNYEAQQDKSGLPNDRFSAERPEGSISTLTIQRTEQRDSAMYRCASSLLLAGELFFGEGSRLTVL.

In its sample, this clone was seen once. The CDR3 bases are TGTGCCAGCGAGCCAATTCGGGGAAACACCATATATTTT. Its translation is CASEPIRGNTIYF. The V and J genes are TRBV5-4 and TRBJ1-3; no definite D call. Germline values: CDR1 SGHNT, CDR2 YYREEE (reference sequence). CDR3 length equals 13 residues. The V end was cut by 7 bases, the J end by 4 bases, with 12 bases between.

This chain joins TRBV7-6 and TRBJ2-4; 7 bases fit TRBD2. The J segment lost 3 bases and the V segment lost 5 bases, leaving 7 bases of the junction unmatched. This CDR3 comprises 15 residues. CDR1 and CDR2 (germline): SGHVS, FNYEAQ. The CDR3 DNA is TGTGCCAGCAGCCCCGTGGGGGAGGGCAAAAACATTCAGTACTTC. It translates to CASSPVGEGKNIQYF.